This TCR beta chain appears in the sequencing data of a study of Ad26.COV2.S vaccination and SARS-CoV-2 variants. The treatment here: roughly 19 received Ad26.COV2.S at low or high dose, single or two shots; several received placebo; per-sample allocation not given. Sampling was done on day 63 after the first vaccine or placebo injection. Trimming removed 5 bases from V and 7 bases from J; junction bases left unmatched: 9. This CDR3 has 17 amino acids. Germline CDR1 is PRHDT and CDR2 is FYEKMQ (reference sequence). Profiling relied on immunoSEQ multiplex PCR, and the TCRdb table lists in-frame clones only, not all of them. Here the sample spans 350,000 to 400,000 clones, around nine tenths being singletons.

This material consisted of peripheral blood, taken in a trial of Ad26.COV2.S vaccine versus placebo. The chain recombines TRBV13 with TRBJ2-1, with 15 bases that match TRBD2. The sequence was collected from a person between 18 and 65 years old who received the Ad26.COV2.S COVID-19 vaccine or a placebo. The CDR3 DNA reads TGTGCCAGCAGCCCATTTGGACTAGCGGGGGGGCCTAATGAGCAGTTCTTC. It codes for CASSPFGLAGGPNEQFF.